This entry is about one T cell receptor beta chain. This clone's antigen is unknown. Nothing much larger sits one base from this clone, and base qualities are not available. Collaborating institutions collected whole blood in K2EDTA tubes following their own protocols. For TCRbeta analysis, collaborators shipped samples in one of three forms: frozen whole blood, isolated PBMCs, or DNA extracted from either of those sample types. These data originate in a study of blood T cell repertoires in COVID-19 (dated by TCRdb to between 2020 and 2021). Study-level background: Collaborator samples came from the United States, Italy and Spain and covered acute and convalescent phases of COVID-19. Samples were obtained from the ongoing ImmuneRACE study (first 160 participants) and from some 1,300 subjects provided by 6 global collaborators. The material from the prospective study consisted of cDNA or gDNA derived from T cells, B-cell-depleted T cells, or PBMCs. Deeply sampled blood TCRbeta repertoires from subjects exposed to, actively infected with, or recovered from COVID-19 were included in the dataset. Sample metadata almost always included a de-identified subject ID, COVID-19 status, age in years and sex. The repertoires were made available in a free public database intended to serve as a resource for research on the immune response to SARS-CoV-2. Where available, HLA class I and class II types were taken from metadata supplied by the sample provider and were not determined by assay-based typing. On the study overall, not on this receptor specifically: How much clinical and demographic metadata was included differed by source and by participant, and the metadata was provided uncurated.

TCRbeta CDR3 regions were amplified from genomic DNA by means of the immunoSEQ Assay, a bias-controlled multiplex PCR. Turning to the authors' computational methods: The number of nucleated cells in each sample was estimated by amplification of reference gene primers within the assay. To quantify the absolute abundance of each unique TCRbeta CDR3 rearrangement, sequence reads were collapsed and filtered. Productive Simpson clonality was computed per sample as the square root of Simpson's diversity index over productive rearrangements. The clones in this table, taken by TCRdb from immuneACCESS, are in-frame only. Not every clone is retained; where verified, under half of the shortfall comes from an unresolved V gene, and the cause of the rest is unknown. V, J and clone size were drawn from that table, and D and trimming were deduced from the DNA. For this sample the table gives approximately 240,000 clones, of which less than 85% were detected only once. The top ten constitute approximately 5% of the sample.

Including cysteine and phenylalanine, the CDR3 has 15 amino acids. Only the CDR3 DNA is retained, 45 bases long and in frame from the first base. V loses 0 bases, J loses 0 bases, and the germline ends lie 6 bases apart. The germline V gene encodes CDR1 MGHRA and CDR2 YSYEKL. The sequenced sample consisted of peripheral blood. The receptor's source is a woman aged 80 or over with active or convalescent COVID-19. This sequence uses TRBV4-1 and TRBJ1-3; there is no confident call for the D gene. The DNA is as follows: TGCGCCAGCAGCCAAGACCACAGCTCTGGAAACACCATATATTTT. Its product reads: CASSQDHSSGNTIYF.